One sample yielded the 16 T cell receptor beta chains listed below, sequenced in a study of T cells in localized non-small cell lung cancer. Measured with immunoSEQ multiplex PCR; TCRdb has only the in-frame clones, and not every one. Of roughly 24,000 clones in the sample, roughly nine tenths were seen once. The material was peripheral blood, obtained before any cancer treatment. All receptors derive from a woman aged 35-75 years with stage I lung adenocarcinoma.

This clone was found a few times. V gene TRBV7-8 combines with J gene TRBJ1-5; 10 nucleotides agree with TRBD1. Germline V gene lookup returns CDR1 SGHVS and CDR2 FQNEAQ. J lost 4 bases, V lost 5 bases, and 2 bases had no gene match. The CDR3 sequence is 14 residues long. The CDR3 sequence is CASSPGQGNQPQHF. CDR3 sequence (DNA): TGTGCCAGCAGCCCGGGACAGGGGAATCAGCCCCAGCATTTT.

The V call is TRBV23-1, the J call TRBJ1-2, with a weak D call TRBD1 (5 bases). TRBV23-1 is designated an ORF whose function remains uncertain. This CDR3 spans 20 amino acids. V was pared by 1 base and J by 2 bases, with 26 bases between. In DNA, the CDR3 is TGCGCCAGCAGTCAATATCTGGGTGGACCCCCGGTGGCAGGGAACTATGGCTACACCTTC. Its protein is CASSQYLGGPPVAGNYGYTF.

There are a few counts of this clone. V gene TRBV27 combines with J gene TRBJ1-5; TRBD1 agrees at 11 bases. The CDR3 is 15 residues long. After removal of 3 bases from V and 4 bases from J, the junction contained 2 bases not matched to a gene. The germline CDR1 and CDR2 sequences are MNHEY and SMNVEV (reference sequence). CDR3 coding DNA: TGTGCCAGCAGTTTGGGACAGGGGGAAAATCAGCCCCAGCATTTT. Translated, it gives CASSLGQGENQPQHF.

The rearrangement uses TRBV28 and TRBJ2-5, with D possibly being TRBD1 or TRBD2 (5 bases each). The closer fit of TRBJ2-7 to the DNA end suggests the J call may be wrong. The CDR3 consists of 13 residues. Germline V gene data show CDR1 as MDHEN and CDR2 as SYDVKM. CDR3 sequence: CASSVFRDGEQYF. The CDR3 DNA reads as TGTGCCAGCAGTGTATTCAGGGACGGCGAGCAGTACTTC.

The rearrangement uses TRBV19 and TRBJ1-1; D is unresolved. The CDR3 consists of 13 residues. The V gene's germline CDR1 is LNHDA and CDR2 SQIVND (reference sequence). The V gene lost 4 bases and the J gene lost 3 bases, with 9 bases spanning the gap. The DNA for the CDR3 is TGTGCCAGTAGTACCTGGCCTCACACTGAAGCTTTCTTT. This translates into CASSTWPHTEAFF.

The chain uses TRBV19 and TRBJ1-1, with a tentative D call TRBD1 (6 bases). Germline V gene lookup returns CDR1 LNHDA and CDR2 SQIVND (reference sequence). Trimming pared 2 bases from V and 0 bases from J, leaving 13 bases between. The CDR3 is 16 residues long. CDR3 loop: CASSIRGRTMNTEAFF. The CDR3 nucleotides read TGTGCCAGTAGTATAAGGGGGAGGACCATGAACACTGAAGCTTTCTTT.

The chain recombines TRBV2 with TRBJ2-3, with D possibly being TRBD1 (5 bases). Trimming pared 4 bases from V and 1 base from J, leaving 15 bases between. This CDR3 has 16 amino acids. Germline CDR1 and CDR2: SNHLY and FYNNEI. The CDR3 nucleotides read TGTGCCAGCAGTGCACAGGCCCGTACCGGCACAGATACGCAGTATTTT. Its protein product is CASSAQARTGTDTQYF.

CDR3 region: CASSSRGPTNTEAFF. CDR3 bases: TGCGCCAGCAGCTCAAGGGGCCCTACGAACACTGAAGCTTTCTTT. The chain has TRBV5-1 and TRBJ1-1; maybe TRBD1 (5 bases). The CDR3 totals 15 residues. V was shortened by 3 bases and J by 1 base, with 13 bases between the two germline ends. CDR1 is SGHRS and CDR2 is YFSETQ in the germline V gene.

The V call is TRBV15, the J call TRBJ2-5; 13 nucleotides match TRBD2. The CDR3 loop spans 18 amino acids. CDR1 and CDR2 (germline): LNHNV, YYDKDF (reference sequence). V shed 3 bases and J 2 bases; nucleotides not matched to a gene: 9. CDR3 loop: CATSRPLGLAGEQETQYF. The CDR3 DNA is TGTGCCACCAGCAGGCCCCTTGGACTAGCGGGAGAACAAGAGACCCAGTACTTC.

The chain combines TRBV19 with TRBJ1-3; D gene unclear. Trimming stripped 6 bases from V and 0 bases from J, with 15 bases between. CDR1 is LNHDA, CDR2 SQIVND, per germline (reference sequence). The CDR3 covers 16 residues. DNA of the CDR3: TGTGCCAGTAGGGCAGGTTCCTTAAGCTCTGGAAACACCATATATTTT. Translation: CASRAGSLSSGNTIYF.

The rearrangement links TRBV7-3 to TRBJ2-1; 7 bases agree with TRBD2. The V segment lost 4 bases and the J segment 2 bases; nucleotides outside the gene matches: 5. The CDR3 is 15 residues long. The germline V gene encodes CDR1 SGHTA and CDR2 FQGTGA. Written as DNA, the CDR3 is TGTGCCAGCAGCTCCAGCGGGGACCCCTACAATGAGCAGTTCTTC. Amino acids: CASSSSGDPYNEQFF.

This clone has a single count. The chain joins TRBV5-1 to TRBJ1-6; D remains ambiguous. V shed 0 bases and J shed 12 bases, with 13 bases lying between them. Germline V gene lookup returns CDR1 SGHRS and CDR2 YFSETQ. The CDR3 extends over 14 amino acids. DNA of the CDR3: TGCGCCAGCAGCTTGGAACGTACGGCAGGACCCCTCCACTTT. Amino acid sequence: CASSLERTAGPLHF.

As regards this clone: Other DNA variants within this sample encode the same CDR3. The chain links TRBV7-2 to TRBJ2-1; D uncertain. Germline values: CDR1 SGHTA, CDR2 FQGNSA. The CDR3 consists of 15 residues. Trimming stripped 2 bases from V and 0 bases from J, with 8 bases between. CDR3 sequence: CASSLTTTSYNEQFF. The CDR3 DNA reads TGTGCCAGCAGCTTAACAACTACCTCCTACAATGAGCAGTTCTTC. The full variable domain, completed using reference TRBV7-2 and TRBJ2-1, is GAGVSQSPSNKVTEKGKDVELRCDPISGHTALYWYRQSLGQGLEFLIYFQGNSAPDKSGLPSDRFSAERTGGSVSTLTIQRTQQEDSAVYLCASSLTTTSYNEQFFGPGTRLTVL.

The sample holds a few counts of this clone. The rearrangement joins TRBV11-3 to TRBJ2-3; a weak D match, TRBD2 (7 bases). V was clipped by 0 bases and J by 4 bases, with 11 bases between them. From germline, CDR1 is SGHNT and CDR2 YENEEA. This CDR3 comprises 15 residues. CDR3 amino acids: CASSLEGGPADTQYF. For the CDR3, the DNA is TGTGCCAGCAGCTTAGAGGGGGGGCCCGCAGATACGCAGTATTTT. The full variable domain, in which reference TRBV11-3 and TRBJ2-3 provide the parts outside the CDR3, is EAGVVQSPRYKIIEKKQPVAFWCNPISGHNTLYWYLQNLGQGPELLIRYENEEAVDDSQLPKDRFSAERLKGVDSTLKIQPAELGDSAVYLCASSLEGGPADTQYFGPGTRLTVL.

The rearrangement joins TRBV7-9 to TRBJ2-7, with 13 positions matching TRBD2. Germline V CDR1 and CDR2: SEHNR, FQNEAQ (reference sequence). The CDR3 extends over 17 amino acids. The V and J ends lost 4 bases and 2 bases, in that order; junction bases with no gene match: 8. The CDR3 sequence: CASSSMTSGGLPYEQYF. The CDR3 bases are TGTGCCAGCAGCTCCATGACTAGCGGGGGGTTGCCCTACGAGCAGTACTTC.

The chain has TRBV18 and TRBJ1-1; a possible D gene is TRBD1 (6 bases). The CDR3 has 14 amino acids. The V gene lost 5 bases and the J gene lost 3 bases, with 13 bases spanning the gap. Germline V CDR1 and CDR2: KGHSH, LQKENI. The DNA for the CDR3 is TGTGCCAGCTCATTCGGGACAACGGACACTGAAGCTTTCTTT. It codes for CASSFGTTDTEAFF.